These T cell receptor beta chains were read from a single sample in a study of PD-L1 blockade in urothelial cancer. Generated by immunoSEQ multiplex PCR, the TCRdb table keeps only in-frame clones and is missing some. The table lists about 56,000 clones, around 86% of them singletons. Sequenced here: PBMCs, sampled around atezolizumab (anti-PD-L1) treatment. Receptor source: a man between 65 and 85 years old with urothelial cancer. The CDR3 runs from the conserved cysteine through the conserved F or W. Fields, in order: J gene, D gene, V gene, clone size, CDR3 DNA, CDR3 protein. The D gene is left open where the match is weak. Clone size, where shown, is once, few, many, or a class for clones that have expanded.

j_gene: TRBJ1-3; d_gene: NA; v_gene: TRBV4-1; abundance: NA; CDR3nt: TGCGCCAGCAGCCAAGAGATAAGGAGGGAACCTGGAAACACCATATATTTT; CDR3aa: CASSQEIRREPGNTIYF
j_gene: TRBJ2-2; d_gene: TRBD1; v_gene: TRBV19; abundance: NA; CDR3nt: TGTGCCAGTAGCAAAGGACAGGGGAGGGCCGGGGAGCTGTTTTTT; CDR3aa: CASSKGQGRAGELFF
j_gene: TRBJ1-5; d_gene: NA; v_gene: TRBV18; abundance: NA; CDR3nt: TGTGCCAGCTCACCGAGTTCCGGGAATCAGCCCCAGCATTTT; CDR3aa: CASSPSSGNQPQHF
j_gene: TRBJ1-3; d_gene: NA; v_gene: TRBV11-2; abundance: NA; CDR3nt: TGTGCCAGCAGCTTATTCGGGTCAGACTCTGGAAACACCATATATTTT; CDR3aa: CASSLFGSDSGNTIYF
j_gene: TRBJ2-7; d_gene: TRBD1; v_gene: TRBV5-1; abundance: NA; CDR3nt: TGCGCCAGCAGCTTGACAGGGGTAAGCTCCTACGAGCAGTACTTC; CDR3aa: CASSLTGVSSYEQYF
j_gene: TRBJ2-7; d_gene: NA; v_gene: TRBV9; abundance: NA; CDR3nt: TGTGCCAGCAGCGTCGCCGGAGGGACGAACTCCTACGAGCAGTACTTC; CDR3aa: CASSVAGGTNSYEQYF
j_gene: TRBJ2-7; d_gene: TRBD1; v_gene: TRBV30; abundance: NA; CDR3nt: TGTGCCTGGACGACAGGGATCTACGAGCAGTACTTC; CDR3aa: CAWTTGIYEQYF
j_gene: TRBJ1-1; d_gene: NA; v_gene: TRBV7-9; abundance: NA; CDR3nt: TGTGCCAGCAGCCCCTTATCGAACACTGAAGCTTTCTTT; CDR3aa: CASSPLSNTEAFF
j_gene: TRBJ1-2; d_gene: TRBD1; v_gene: TRBV5-6; abundance: NA; CDR3nt: TGTGCCAGCAGCGCCGGACAGGGGGCAAGTGGGGGCTACACCTTC; CDR3aa: CASSAGQGASGGYTF
j_gene: TRBJ2-5; d_gene: NA; v_gene: TRBV5-1; abundance: NA; CDR3nt: TGCGCCAGCAGCACTTTAGGGGATTGGGAGACCCAGTACTTC; CDR3aa: CASSTLGDWETQYF
j_gene: TRBJ2-7; d_gene: NA; v_gene: TRBV28; abundance: NA; CDR3nt: TGTGCCAGCAGCCTTGGAGGACTGAGCTACGAGCAGTACTTC; CDR3aa: CASSLGGLSYEQYF
j_gene: TRBJ2-7; d_gene: TRBD1; v_gene: TRBV30; abundance: NA; CDR3nt: TGTGCCTGGTTCAACCCGGGGACAGGGAGACACGAGCAGTACTTC; CDR3aa: CAWFNPGTGRHEQYF
j_gene: TRBJ2-7; d_gene: TRBD2; v_gene: TRBV12-5; abundance: NA; CDR3nt: TGTGCTAGTGGTCCGCCGGGGGGGGCCATATTGCACGAGCAGTACTTC; CDR3aa: CASGPPGGAILHEQYF
j_gene: TRBJ2-7; d_gene: TRBD2; v_gene: TRBV5-4; abundance: NA; CDR3nt: TGTGCCAGCAGCTTGGGGGGACTAGCGGGAGCAAGGAGCGAGCAGTACTTC; CDR3aa: CASSLGGLAGARSEQYF
j_gene: TRBJ2-7; d_gene: TRBD1; v_gene: TRBV10-3; abundance: few; CDR3nt: TGTGCCATCAGTGACTCACAGGGGGGTTACGAGCAGTACTTC; CDR3aa: CAISDSQGGYEQYF
j_gene: TRBJ2-7; d_gene: NA; v_gene: TRBV29-1; abundance: once; CDR3nt: TGCAGCGTTGATAAAGGGTGGCGGGGTAGCTCCTACGAGCAGTACTTC; CDR3aa: CSVDKGWRGSSYEQYF
j_gene: TRBJ2-1; d_gene: NA; v_gene: TRBV2; abundance: NA; CDR3nt: TGTGCCAGCAACGCGGGAACCTACAATGAGCAGTTCTTC; CDR3aa: CASNAGTYNEQFF
j_gene: TRBJ1-1; d_gene: NA; v_gene: TRBV30; abundance: NA; CDR3nt: TGTGCCTGGGACCGGGCAGGGCACACTGAAGCTTTCTTT; CDR3aa: CAWDRAGHTEAFF
j_gene: TRBJ1-4; d_gene: NA; v_gene: TRBV18; abundance: few; CDR3nt: TGTGCCAGCCACCCGGGAATTGATGAAAAACTGTTTTTT; CDR3aa: CASHPGIDEKLFF
j_gene: TRBJ2-2; d_gene: NA; v_gene: TRBV5-8; abundance: NA; CDR3nt: TGTGCCAGCAGCTGGGCTTCCTTGAACACCGGGGAGCTGTTTTTT; CDR3aa: CASSWASLNTGELFF
j_gene: TRBJ2-6; d_gene: TRBD1; v_gene: TRBV2; abundance: NA; CDR3nt: TGTGCCAGCAGTCCCCGACTGACAGGGGTGACACACTCTGGGGCCAACGTCCTGACTTTC; CDR3aa: CASSPRLTGVTHSGANVLTF
j_gene: TRBJ2-1; d_gene: TRBD2; v_gene: TRBV29-1; abundance: NA; CDR3nt: TGCAGCGTTACCCTTGGGACTAGCGGATACAATGAGCAGTTCTTC; CDR3aa: CSVTLGTSGYNEQFF
j_gene: TRBJ1-2; d_gene: NA; v_gene: TRBV6-1; abundance: NA; CDR3nt: TGTGCCAGCAGTGCGCAGGCTTATGGCTACACCTTC; CDR3aa: CASSAQAYGYTF
j_gene: TRBJ2-3; d_gene: NA; v_gene: TRBV5-8; abundance: NA; CDR3nt: TGTGCCAGCAGCTTGGCCGTTGGGGGCCGCACAGATACGCAGTATTTT; CDR3aa: CASSLAVGGRTDTQYF
j_gene: TRBJ2-2; d_gene: TRBD1; v_gene: TRBV7-9; abundance: NA; CDR3nt: TGTGCCAGCAGCTACAGGGGGCAGGATGGCGGGGAGCTGTTTTTT; CDR3aa: CASSYRGQDGGELFF
j_gene: TRBJ2-5; d_gene: NA; v_gene: TRBV7-7; abundance: NA; CDR3nt: TGTGCCAGCAGCTTAACAGGGAAAGAGACCCAGTACTTC; CDR3aa: CASSLTGKETQYF
j_gene: TRBJ2-1; d_gene: TRBD2; v_gene: TRBV19; abundance: NA; CDR3nt: TGTGCCAGTAGTAGAGGGACTAGCGGGAGGGCGAATGAGCAGTTCTTC; CDR3aa: CASSRGTSGRANEQFF
j_gene: TRBJ1-3; d_gene: NA; v_gene: TRBV15; abundance: NA; CDR3nt: TGTGCCACCAGGCAGGCTTCTGGAAACACCATATATTTT; CDR3aa: CATRQASGNTIYF
j_gene: TRBJ1-2; d_gene: NA; v_gene: TRBV18; abundance: NA; CDR3nt: TGTGCCAGCTCATTAGGACGCGGGGGCTACACCTTC; CDR3aa: CASSLGRGGYTF
j_gene: TRBJ2-1; d_gene: NA; v_gene: TRBV18; abundance: NA; CDR3nt: TGTGCCAGCTCACCACGGGCGGAAGGGACTGGCTATGAGCAGTTCTTC; CDR3aa: CASSPRAEGTGYEQFF
j_gene: TRBJ1-5; d_gene: NA; v_gene: TRBV6-5; abundance: NA; CDR3nt: TGTGCCAGCAGTGCGGTGGTAAATCAGCCCCAGCATTTT; CDR3aa: CASSAVVNQPQHF
j_gene: TRBJ2-7; d_gene: NA; v_gene: TRBV29-1; abundance: NA; CDR3nt: TGCAGCGTTGCGGGAAGCTCCTACGAGCAGTACTTC; CDR3aa: CSVAGSSYEQYF
j_gene: TRBJ1-3; d_gene: TRBD1; v_gene: TRBV30; abundance: NA; CDR3nt: TGTGCCTGGCTTAAGCCAGGGGGAAGGAGAAACACCATATATTTT; CDR3aa: CAWLKPGGRRNTIYF
j_gene: TRBJ2-6; d_gene: NA; v_gene: TRBV23-1; abundance: NA; CDR3nt: TGCGCCAGCAGTCAATTCCGTGCGGGTCTGTGGCAGGGGTTCTCTGGGGCCAACGTCCTGACTTTC; CDR3aa: CASSQFRAGLWQGFSGANVLTF
j_gene: TRBJ2-2; d_gene: TRBD2; v_gene: TRBV7-6; abundance: NA; CDR3nt: TGTGCCAGCAGCCCCATCTTACAGGCGGGGGCCGGGGAGCTGTTTTTT; CDR3aa: CASSPILQAGAGELFF
j_gene: TRBJ1-5; d_gene: NA; v_gene: TRBV28; abundance: few; CDR3nt: TGTGCCAGCATAGAGGTACCCCCTGGCAATCAGCCCCAGCATTTT; CDR3aa: CASIEVPPGNQPQHF
j_gene: TRBJ2-3; d_gene: TRBD1; v_gene: TRBV25-1; abundance: NA; CDR3nt: TGTGCCAGCGGCCCGACAGGGGGAGATACGCAGTATTTT; CDR3aa: CASGPTGGDTQYF
j_gene: TRBJ2-7; d_gene: TRBD2; v_gene: TRBV28; abundance: NA; CDR3nt: TGTGCCAGCAGGCGGGGACTAGCGGATTCCTACGAGCAGTACTTC; CDR3aa: CASRRGLADSYEQYF
j_gene: TRBJ1-2; d_gene: NA; v_gene: TRBV5-1; abundance: NA; CDR3nt: TGCGCCAGCAGCGCGGGGGGCAGTGGCTATGGCTACACCTTC; CDR3aa: CASSAGGSGYGYTF
j_gene: TRBJ1-2; d_gene: NA; v_gene: TRBV28; abundance: NA; CDR3nt: TGTGCCAGCAGTTTATCCGACTATGGCTACACCTTC; CDR3aa: CASSLSDYGYTF
j_gene: TRBJ2-7; d_gene: NA; v_gene: TRBV28; abundance: once; CDR3nt: TGTGCCAGCACCTTCGGGTACGAGCAGTACTTC; CDR3aa: CASTFGYEQYF